Sequencing of this T cell receptor beta chain was carried out in a study of CD8 T cells in Susac syndrome. When the RNA was reverse transcribed, random hexamers were used with an input of roughly 0.45 to 1 ug. The authors amplified TCR beta CDR3 across 54 Vbeta and 13 Jbeta using immunoSEQ multiplex PCR. TCRdb fed the immunoSEQ multiplex PCR reads into MiXCR, producing one record per CDR3 protein. Among more than 100,000 distinct CDR3 sequences listed, roughly 76% were seen once. V trimming: 5 bases; J trimming: 4 bases; junction bases outside the gene matches: 15. The CDR3 has 19 residues. CDR1 SEHNR and CDR2 FQNEAQ come from the germline V gene (reference sequence). TCR beta sequencing was performed on blood CD8+ and CD4+ T cells.

This rearrangement joins TRBV7-9 to TRBJ1-3, with TRBD1 matching over 12 bases. Specimen: CD8+ T cells from PBMCs. This TCR came from a human donor with multiple sclerosis. The CDR3 loop is CASSPEGARDRGPGNTIYF. CDR3 in DNA: TGTGCCAGCAGCCCAGAGGGGGCTCGGGACAGGGGGCCCGGAAACACCATATATTTT.